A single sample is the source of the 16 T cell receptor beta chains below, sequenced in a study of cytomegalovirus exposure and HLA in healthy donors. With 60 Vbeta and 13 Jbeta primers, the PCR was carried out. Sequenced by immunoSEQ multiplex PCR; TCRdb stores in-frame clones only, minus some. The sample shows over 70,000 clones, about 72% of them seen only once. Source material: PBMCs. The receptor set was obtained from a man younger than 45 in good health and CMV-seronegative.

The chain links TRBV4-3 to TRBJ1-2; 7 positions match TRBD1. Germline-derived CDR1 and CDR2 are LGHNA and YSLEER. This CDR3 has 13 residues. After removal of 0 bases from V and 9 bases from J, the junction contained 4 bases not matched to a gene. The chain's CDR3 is CASSQEARGSYTF. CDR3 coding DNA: TGCGCCAGCAGCCAAGAAGCCAGGGGGAGCTACACCTTC.

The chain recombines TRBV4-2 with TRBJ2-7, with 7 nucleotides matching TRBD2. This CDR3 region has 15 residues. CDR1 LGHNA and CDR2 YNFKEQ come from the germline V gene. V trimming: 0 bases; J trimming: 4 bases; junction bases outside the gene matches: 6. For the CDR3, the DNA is TGTGCCAGCAGCCAAGAGGGCGGGAGATCTTACGAGCAGTACTTC. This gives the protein CASSQEGGRSYEQYF.

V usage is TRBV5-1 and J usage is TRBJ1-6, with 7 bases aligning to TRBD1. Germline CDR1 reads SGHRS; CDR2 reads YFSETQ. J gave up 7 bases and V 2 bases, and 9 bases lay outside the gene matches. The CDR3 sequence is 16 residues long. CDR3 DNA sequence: TGCGCCAGCAGCTTCGACAGGGTTCGAGGGAATTCACCCCTCCACTTT. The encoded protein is CASSFDRVRGNSPLHF.

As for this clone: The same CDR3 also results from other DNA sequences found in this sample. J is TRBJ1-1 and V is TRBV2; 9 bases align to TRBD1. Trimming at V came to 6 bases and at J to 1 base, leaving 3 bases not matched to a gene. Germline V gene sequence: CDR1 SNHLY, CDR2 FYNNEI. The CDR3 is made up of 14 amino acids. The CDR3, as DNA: TGTGCCAGCAGCCAGGGACAGGGGAACACTGAAGCTTTCTTT. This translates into CASSQGQGNTEAFF.

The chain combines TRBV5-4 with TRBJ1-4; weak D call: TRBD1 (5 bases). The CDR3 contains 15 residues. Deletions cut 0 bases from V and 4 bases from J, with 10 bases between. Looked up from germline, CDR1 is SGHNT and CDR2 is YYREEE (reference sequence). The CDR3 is CASSLALQGNEKLFF. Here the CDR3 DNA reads TGTGCCAGCAGCTTGGCTCTTCAGGGTAATGAAAAACTGTTTTTT.

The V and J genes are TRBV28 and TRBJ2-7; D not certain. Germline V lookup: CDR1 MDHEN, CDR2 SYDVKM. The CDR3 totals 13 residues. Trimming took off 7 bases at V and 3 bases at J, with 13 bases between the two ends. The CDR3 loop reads CASTSRENYEQYF. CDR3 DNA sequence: TGTGCCAGCACCTCACGCGAAAACTACGAGCAGTACTTC.

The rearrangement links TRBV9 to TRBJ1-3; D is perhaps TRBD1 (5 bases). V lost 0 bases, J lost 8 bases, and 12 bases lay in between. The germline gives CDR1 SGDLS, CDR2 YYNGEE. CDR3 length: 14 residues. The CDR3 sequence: CASSVGGPGDTIYF. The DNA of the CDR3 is TGTGCCAGCAGCGTAGGAGGACCGGGGGACACCATATATTTT.

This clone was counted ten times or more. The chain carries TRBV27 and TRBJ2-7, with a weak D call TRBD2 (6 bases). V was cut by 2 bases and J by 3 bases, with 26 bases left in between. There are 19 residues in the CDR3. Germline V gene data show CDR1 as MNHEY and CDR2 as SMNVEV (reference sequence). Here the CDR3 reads CASSLAAGSRSTPGYEQYF. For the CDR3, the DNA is TGTGCCAGCAGTTTAGCCGCGGGGAGCAGGAGTACTCCGGGCTACGAGCAGTACTTC.

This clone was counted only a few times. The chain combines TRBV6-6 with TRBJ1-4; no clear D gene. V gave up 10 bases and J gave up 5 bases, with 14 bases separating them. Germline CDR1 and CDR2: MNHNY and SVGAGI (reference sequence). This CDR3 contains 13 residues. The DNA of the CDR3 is TGTGCCACTCTGTCGGCAGGCAATGAAAAACTGTTTTTT. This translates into CATLSAGNEKLFF.

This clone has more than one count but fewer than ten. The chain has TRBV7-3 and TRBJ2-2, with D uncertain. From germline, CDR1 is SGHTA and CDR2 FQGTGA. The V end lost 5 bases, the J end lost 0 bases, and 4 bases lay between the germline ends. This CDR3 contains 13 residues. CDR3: CASSPTNTGELFF. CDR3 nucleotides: TGTGCCAGCAGCCCCACGAACACCGGGGAGCTGTTTTTT.

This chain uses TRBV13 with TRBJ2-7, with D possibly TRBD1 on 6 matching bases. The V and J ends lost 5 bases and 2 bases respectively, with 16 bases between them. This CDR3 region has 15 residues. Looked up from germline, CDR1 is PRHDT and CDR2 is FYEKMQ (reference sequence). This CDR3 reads CASSLAEAGAYEQYF. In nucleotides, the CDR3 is TGTGCCAGCAGCCTCGCCGAAGCAGGGGCCTACGAGCAGTACTTC.

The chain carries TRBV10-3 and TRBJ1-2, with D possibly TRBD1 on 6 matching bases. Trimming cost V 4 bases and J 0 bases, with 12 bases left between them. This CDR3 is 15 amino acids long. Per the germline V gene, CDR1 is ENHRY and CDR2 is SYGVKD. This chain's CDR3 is CAISGTGQTNYGYTF. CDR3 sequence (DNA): TGTGCCATCAGTGGGACCGGACAGACTAACTATGGCTACACCTTC.

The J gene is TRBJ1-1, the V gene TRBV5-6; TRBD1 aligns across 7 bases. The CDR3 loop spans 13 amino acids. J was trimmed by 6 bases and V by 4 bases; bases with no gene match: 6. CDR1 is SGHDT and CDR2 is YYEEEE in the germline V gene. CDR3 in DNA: TGTGCCAGCAGCCGGACAGGCGGTCCTGAAGCTTTCTTT. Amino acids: CASSRTGGPEAFF. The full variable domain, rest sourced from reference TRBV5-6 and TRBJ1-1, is DAGVTQSPTHLIKTRGQQVTLRCSPKSGHDTVSWYQQALGQGPQFIFQYYEEEERQRGNFPDRFSGHQFPNYSSELNVNALLLGDSALYLCASSRTGGPEAFFGQGTRLTVV.

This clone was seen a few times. The CDR3 nucleotides read TGTGCCAGCAGCTTAGGGGCAGGGGCAACTAATGAAAAACTGTTTTTT. It is translated as CASSLGAGATNEKLFF. The V and J genes are TRBV7-6 and TRBJ1-4; perhaps TRBD1 as D (6 bases). CDR1 SGHVS and CDR2 FNYEAQ come from the germline V gene. The CDR3 is made up of 16 amino acids. V was clipped by 1 base and J by 0 bases, with 9 bases between them.

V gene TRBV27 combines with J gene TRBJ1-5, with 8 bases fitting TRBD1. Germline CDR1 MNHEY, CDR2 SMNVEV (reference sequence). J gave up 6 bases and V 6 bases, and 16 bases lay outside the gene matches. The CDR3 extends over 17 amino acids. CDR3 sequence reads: CASRSGSRGLLSQPQHF. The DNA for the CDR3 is TGTGCCAGCAGATCCGGGAGCAGGGGGCTACTAAGTCAGCCCCAGCATTTT.

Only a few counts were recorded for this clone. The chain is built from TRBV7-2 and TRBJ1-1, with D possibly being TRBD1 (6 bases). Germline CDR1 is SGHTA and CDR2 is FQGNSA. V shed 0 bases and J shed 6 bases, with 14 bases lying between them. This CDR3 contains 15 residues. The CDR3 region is CASSLAEESGAEAFF. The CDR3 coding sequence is TGTGCCAGCAGCTTAGCCGAAGAATCAGGGGCTGAAGCTTTCTTT.